The T cell receptor (beta chain) described here comes from a study of early stage breast cancer tumors. Across the whole study: About 80% of the 16 invasive tumors were ER+, PR+ and HER2-. Study outcomes and limitations: Most shared enriched TCRB sequences were commonly generated ones. Compared with adjacent normal breast, tumors showed roughly 2.5-fold denser, more clonal T cells. Tumor and normal breast were distinguished via blood comparison in about 85% of the 16 patients.

To note about this clone: Its cognate antigen is unknown.

Germline-derived CDR1 and CDR2 are SGHVS and FQNEAQ. CDR3 size: 15 residues. The V gene end was trimmed by 3 bases and the J gene end by 8 bases; junction bases not matched to a gene: 2. TCRdb's copy holds only in-frame clones and misses some; the assay was immunoSEQ multiplex PCR. The sample yields more than 65,000 clones, approximately 84% seen once. The chain is built from TRBV7-8 and TRBJ2-1; 15 positions match TRBD2. This sequence originates from a person between 35 and 49 years old with breast cancer. Sequencing used blood. This chain's CDR3 is CASSLGLAGGYEQFF. The CDR3 DNA sequence: TGTGCCAGCAGCTTGGGACTAGCGGGAGGATATGAGCAGTTCTTC.